One TCR beta chain is described in this entry. This clonotype was recorded many times. Its recognized antigen is unknown. No base quality information exists; no much larger clone differs at one position. Every donor was a healthy Caucasian. The researchers also sequenced three unrelated adults who were not twins: a male aged 18 to 29, a male aged 50 to 59, and a female aged 50 to 59. Using Miltenyi CD45RO+ enrichment and human naive T-cell isolation kits, memory (CD45RO+) and naive T cells were isolated from PBMC. This sample stems from a study of identical twins (dated by TCRdb to the mid-2010s). The study in broad terms: To test whether fetal clonotypes persist, this study deep-sequenced TCR alpha and beta repertoires from monozygotic twins, from unrelated adults of various ages, and from cord blood. To rule out contamination, replicate twin experiments were performed at different times with different library preparation protocols.

V loses 1 base at its end and J loses 0 bases; junction bases beyond the gene matches: 1. The CDR3 contains 15 residues, cysteine and phenylalanine counted. The CDR3 DNA has 45 bases and is translated from base 1. From a lookup of the germline V gene (reference sequence), CDR1 and CDR2 are DFQATT and SNEGSKA. Library generation was performed with 5' RACE. The instrument was an Illumina HiSeq 2000. Template switching added a universal primer binding site, and the final cDNA carried a unique molecular identifier that allowed TCR cDNA molecules to be counted accurately. First-strand cDNA for TCR alpha and beta chains was synthesized from specific primers in the conserved constant-segment region. Each cDNA library was double barcoded, with a SMART-Mk sample barcode plus Illumina barcodes, to control for contamination. TruSeq adapter sequences, together with Illumina sample barcodes, were added in two successive PCR steps. TCR alpha and beta cDNA libraries were sequenced on the Illumina HiSeq platform with custom primers. The study's own analysis went as follows. Raw reads were processed with MiGEC to extract unique molecular identifiers, and MiXCR was used to determine CDR3 positions. For each individual, recombination models were inferred using an EM algorithm with the repgenHMM and IGoR tools. The analysis of shared clonotypes was done with the tcR package in R, with sharing normalized by the product of cloneset sizes. To study raw recombination free of thymic and clonal selection effects, out-of-frame nonproductive sequences were analyzed. TCRdb reprocessing: public reads trimmed at Q25 with fastp, clones called with MiXCR, in-frame beta chains kept. Rows are unified per CDR3 protein, each entry keeping the most common DNA and genes. The V and J calls come from TCRdb's annotation, not from the publication. Within this sample are around 670,000 distinct CDR3 sequences, with 6% to 6.5% of them counted one time only. Of the sample, around 2% falls within the top ten clones.

The study at large found these results: A weaker excess of twin sharing was found in beta out-of-frame sequences because the signal-to-noise ratio was lowered by fewer shared sequences. Because the same donors could not be followed over many years, the conclusions depended on cross-sectional statistical analysis. Abundant cord blood beta clonotypes had fewer insertions, young adult naive repertoires showed a similar but weaker trend, and memory repertoires showed no such trend. Zero-insertion analyses could be partly confounded by invariant T cells such as MAIT and iNKT, although diverse VJ usage argued against such confounding for most clonotypes. Recombination models systematically underestimated out-of-frame TCR alpha sharing in monozygotic twins but agreed with sharing between unrelated individuals. Compared with coincidental sharing between unrelated individuals, an excess of low generation-probability sequences was observed among out-of-frame TCR alpha sequences shared between twins.

The receptor comes from a man in his late teens or twenties in good health. The receptor chain draws on TRBV20-1 and TRBJ2-3, with 10 bases in between that match TRBD2. The sample comprised naive T cells sorted from blood. What this sample's cell subset or site label stands for: cells isolated with a human naive T-cell isolation kit. The DNA sequence follows: TGCAGTGCTAGAGCTAGCGGGAGTAGCACAGATACGCAGTATTTT. It encodes CSARASGSSTDTQYF.